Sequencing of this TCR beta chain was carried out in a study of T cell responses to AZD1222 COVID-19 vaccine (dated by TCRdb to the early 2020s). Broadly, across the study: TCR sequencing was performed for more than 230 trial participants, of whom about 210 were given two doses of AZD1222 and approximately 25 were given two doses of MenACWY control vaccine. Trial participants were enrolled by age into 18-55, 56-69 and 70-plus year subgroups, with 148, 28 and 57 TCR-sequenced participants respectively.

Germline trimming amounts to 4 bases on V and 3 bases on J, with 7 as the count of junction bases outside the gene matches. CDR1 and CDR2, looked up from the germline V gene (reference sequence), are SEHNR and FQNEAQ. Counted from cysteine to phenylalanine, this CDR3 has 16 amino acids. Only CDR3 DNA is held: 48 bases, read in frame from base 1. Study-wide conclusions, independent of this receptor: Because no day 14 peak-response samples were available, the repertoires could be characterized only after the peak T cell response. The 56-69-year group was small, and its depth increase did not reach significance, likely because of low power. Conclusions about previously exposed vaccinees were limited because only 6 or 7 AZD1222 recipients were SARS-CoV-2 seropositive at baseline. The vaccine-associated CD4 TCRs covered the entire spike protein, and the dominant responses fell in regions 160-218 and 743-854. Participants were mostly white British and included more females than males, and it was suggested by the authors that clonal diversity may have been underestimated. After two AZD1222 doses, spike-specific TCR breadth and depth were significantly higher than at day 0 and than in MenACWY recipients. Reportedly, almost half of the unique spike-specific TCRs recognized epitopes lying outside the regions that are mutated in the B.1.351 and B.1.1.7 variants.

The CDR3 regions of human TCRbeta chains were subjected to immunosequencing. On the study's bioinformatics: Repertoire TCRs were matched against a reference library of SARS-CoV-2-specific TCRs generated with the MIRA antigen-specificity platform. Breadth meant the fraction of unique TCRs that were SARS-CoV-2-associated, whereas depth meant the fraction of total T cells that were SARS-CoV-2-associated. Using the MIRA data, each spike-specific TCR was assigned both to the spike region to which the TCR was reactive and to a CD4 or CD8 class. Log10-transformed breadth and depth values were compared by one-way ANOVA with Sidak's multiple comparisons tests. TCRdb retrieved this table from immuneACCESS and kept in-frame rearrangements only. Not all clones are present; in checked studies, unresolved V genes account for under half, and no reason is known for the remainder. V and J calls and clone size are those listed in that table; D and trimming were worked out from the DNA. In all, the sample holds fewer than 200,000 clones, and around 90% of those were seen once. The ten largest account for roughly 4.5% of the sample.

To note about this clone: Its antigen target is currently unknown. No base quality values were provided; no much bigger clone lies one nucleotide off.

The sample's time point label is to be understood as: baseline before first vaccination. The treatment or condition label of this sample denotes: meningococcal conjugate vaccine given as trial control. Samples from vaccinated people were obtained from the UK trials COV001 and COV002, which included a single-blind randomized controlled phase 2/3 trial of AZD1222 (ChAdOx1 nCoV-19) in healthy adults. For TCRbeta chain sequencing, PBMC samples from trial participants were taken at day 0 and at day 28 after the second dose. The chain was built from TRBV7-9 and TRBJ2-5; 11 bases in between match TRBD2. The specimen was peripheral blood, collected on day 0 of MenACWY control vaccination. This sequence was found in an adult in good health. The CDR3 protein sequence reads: CASSSPGTSGKETQYF. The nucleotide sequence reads TGTGCCAGCAGCTCACCGGGGACTAGCGGTAAAGAGACCCAGTACTTC.